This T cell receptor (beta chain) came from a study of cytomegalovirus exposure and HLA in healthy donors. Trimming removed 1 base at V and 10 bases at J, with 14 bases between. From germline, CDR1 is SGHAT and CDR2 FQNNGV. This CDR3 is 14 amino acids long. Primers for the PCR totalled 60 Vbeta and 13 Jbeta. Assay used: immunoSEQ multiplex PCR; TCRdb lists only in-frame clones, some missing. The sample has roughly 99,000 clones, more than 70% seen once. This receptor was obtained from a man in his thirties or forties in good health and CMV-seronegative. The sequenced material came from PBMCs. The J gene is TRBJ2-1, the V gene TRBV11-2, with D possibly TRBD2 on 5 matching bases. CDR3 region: CASSLGSNSGEQFF. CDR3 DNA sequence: TGTGCCAGCAGCTTAGGCTCTAACTCGGGGGAGCAGTTCTTC.